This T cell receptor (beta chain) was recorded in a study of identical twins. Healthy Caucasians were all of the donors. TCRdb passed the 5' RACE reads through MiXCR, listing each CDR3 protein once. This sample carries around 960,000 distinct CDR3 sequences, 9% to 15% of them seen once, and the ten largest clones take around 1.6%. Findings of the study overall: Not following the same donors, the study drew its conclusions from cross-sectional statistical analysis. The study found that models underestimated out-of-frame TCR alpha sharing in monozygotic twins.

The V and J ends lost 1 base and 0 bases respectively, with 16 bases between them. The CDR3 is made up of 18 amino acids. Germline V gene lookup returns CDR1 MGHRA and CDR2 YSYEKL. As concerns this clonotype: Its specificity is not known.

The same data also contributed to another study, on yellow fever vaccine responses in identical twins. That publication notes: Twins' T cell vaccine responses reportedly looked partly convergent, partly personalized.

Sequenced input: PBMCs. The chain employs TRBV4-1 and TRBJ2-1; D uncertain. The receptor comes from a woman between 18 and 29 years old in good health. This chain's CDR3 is CASSQGFGTQSSYNEQFF. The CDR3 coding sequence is TGCGCCAGCAGCCAAGGGTTCGGTACCCAGAGCTCCTACAATGAGCAGTTCTTC.